These T cell receptor beta chains were read from a single sample in a study of blood T cell repertoires in COVID-19. The method was immunoSEQ multiplex PCR; TCRdb's version includes in-frame clones alone and lacks a portion of them. The data contain 250,000 to 300,000 clones, roughly 89% of them singletons. Sample: PBMCs or T cells enriched from blood (not recorded which). All receptors come from a woman in her thirties or forties who had recovered from COVID-19. Each CDR3 is given with its conserved first and last residue. The D gene is left open where the match is weak. Not all rows give a size; the values are once, few, many and, for expanded clones, a class.

TRBJ1-3 | TRBV2 | TRBD1 | NA | TGTGCCAGCAGAGAGCCGGGACAGGGTAACACCATATATTTT | CASREPGQGNTIYF
TRBJ1-5 | TRBV18 | TRBD1 | NA | TGTGCCAGCTCACCAAATCGTCTTCGGACAGGGGTGGGGTTGAGAGCCCAGCATTTT | CASSPNRLRTGVGLRAQHF
TRBJ2-1 | TRBV5-1 | NA | NA | TGCGCCAGCAGCGCGGGGTGGGCGGAAGAGCAGTTCTTC | CASSAGWAEEQFF
TRBJ1-2 | TRBV6-5 | NA | NA | TGTGCCAGCAGTTTCCGACAGTCAGGCTCTGGCTACACCTTC | CASSFRQSGSGYTF
TRBJ2-7 | TRBV4-1 | NA | few | TGCGCCAGCAGCCACAGGCAGTCCTACGAGCAGTACTTC | CASSHRQSYEQYF
TRBJ2-7 | TRBV6-5 | TRBD2 | once | TGTGCCAGCAGGCCACGACTAGCGGGAGGGCACGAGCAGTACTTC | CASRPRLAGGHEQYF
TRBJ2-7 | TRBV7-2 | NA | many | TGTGCCAGCAGCGCCGACTTCTCAACCTACGAGCAGTACTTC | CASSADFSTYEQYF
TRBJ2-5 | TRBV5-1 | TRBD1 | NA | TGCGCCAGCAGCTTGGGCGCCCAGGGGGCCCAAGAGACCCAGTACTTC | CASSLGAQGAQETQYF
TRBJ2-1 | TRBV28 | TRBD1 | NA | TGTGCCAGCAGTAATGCCGGGACAGGGGGCATGGGTGAGCAGTTCTTC | CASSNAGTGGMGEQFF
TRBJ2-7 | TRBV23-1 | TRBD2 | few | TGCGCCAGCAGTCAATCGAAGCGGGAGGCATACGAGCAGTACTTC | CASSQSKREAYEQYF
TRBJ1-5 | TRBV5-6 | NA | NA | TGTGCCAGCAGCTTGGAACGGTATAGCAATCAGCCCCAGCATTTT | CASSLERYSNQPQHF
TRBJ2-3 | TRBV5-1 | TRBD1 | NA | TGCGCCAGCAGTTATCTGGACAGGGACAGCACGGATACGCAGTATTTT | CASSYLDRDSTDTQYF
TRBJ1-1 | TRBV5-1 | NA | NA | TGCGCCAGCAGCTTGGTTCGGGGAAACACTGAAGCTTTCTTT | CASSLVRGNTEAFF
TRBJ2-3 | TRBV5-4 | TRBD2 | NA | TGTGCCAGCAGCCTCGGACTAGTCGCCAGCACAGATACGCAGTATTTT | CASSLGLVASTDTQYF
TRBJ1-2 | TRBV14 | NA | NA | TGTGCCAGCAGCCAGGGCCACTCTAGCCTGAGGGGCTACACCTTC | CASSQGHSSLRGYTF
TRBJ2-7 | TRBV19 | TRBD2 | few | TGTGCCAGTAGTATGACTAGCGGGGGGGCCATCCCCTACGAGCAGTACTTC | CASSMTSGGAIPYEQYF
TRBJ1-2 | TRBV5-1 | TRBD1 | NA | TGCGCCAGCAGCCCTCAAACAGGGGGCATGTATGGCTACACCTTC | CASSPQTGGMYGYTF
TRBJ2-1 | TRBV9 | TRBD2 | NA | TGTGCCAGCAGCGTGCTCTCTCAGGGAGGGTACAATGAGCAGTTCTTC | CASSVLSQGGYNEQFF